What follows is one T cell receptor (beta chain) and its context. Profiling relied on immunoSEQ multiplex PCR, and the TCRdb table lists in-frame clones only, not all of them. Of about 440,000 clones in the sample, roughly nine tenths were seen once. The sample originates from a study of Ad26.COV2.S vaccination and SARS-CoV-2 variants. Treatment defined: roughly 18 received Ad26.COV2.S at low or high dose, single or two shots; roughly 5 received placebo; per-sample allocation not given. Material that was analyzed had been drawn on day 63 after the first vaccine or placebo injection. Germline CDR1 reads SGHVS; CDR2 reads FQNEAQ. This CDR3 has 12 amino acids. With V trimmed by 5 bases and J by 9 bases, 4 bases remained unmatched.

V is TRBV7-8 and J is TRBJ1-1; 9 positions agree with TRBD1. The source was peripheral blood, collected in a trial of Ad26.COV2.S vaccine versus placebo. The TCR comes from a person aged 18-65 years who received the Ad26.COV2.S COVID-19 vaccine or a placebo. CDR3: CASSPYRGQAFF. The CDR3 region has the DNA TGTGCCAGCAGCCCATACAGGGGGCAAGCTTTCTTT.